This T cell receptor (beta chain) comes out of a study of blood T cell repertoires in COVID-19. Across 20 to 25 US areas, participants ranged in age from about 18 to 90 years. Cohort 3 donors were reported recovered after two negative PCRs, clearance, or symptom resolution. The protocol was immunoSEQ multiplex PCR, while the TCRdb copy is restricted to in-frame clones and leaves out a portion. The sample lists 300,000 to 350,000 clones, roughly 86% occurring once. Germline V lookup: CDR1 LGHDT, CDR2 YNNKEL (reference sequence). Trimming took 2 bases from V and 0 from J; bases not matched to a gene: 3. The length of the CDR3 is 15 residues.

Sequencing input: PBMCs or T cells enriched from blood (not recorded which). This receptor was taken from a woman aged 18-29 years who had recovered from COVID-19. V gene TRBV3-1 (or the pseudogene TRBV3-2) combines with J gene TRBJ1-1; 7 bases are shared with TRBD1. CDR3 in DNA: TGTGCCAGCAGCCAAAGTACAGGGGTGAACACTGAAGCTTTCTTT. Translating gives CASSQSTGVNTEAFF.